A selection of T cell receptor beta chains follows, all from one sample in a study of CD8 T cells in ankylosing spondylitis. Via MiXCR, TCRdb re-called the 5' RACE reads, giving one row per CDR3 protein. The sample lists 130,000 or so distinct CDR3 sequences; around 7% were seen once. The sample was blood, either unsorted or a sorted T cell fraction (not recorded which). The receptor source for this set is a male donor with ankylosing spondylitis or in good health (not recorded which). CDR3s include the opening cysteine and the closing phenylalanine or tryptophan. The D gene is left open where the match is weak. Not every row has a clone size; where given, it reads once, few, many or a size class.

j_call,d_call,v_call,clone_size,cdr3_aa,cdr3_nt
TRBJ2-7,TRBD1,TRBV5-1,many,CASSDGTVWYF,TGCGCCAGCAGCGACGGGACAGTTTGGTACTTC
TRBJ1-4,TRBD1,TRBV5-1,few,CASSLGGTANLDEKLFF,TGCGCCAGCAGCTTGGGAGGGACAGCTAATCTCGATGAAAAACTGTTTTTT
TRBJ1-3,TRBD1,TRBV5-1,many,CASSSTGTGGNTIYF,TGCGCCAGCAGCTCCACCGGGACAGGGGGAAACACCATATATTTT
TRBJ2-5,-,TRBV3-1,many,CASSYFEETQYF,TGTGCCAGCAGCTACTTCGAAGAGACCCAGTACTTC
TRBJ1-1,TRBD1,TRBV7-2,many,CASSSGGGNTEAFF,TGTGCCAGCAGCTCAGGGGGCGGTAACACTGAAGCTTTCTTT
TRBJ2-2,-,TRBV6-1,-,CASRPYGRDTGELFF,TGTGCCAGCAGACCATATGGGCGGGACACCGGGGAGCTGTTTTTT
TRBJ2-5,-,TRBV20-1,many,CSISGETQYF,TGCAGCATCTCCGGGGAGACCCAGTACTTC
TRBJ1-2,-,TRBV25-1,many,CASSEWRVGDDYGYTF,TGTGCCAGCAGTGAATGGAGGGTGGGGGATGACTATGGCTACACCTTC
TRBJ1-1,TRBD1,TRBV29-1,many,CSVRQGVNTEAFF,TGCAGCGTTAGACAGGGGGTAAACACTGAAGCTTTCTTT
TRBJ1-1,-,TRBV12-3/TRBV12-4,many,CASGVYRTNTEAFF,TGTGCCAGCGGGGTCTACAGGACGAACACTGAAGCTTTCTTT
TRBJ2-1,TRBD2,TRBV20-1,many,CSAPGLAGPFEQFF,TGCAGTGCCCCAGGACTAGCGGGACCATTTGAGCAGTTCTTC
TRBJ1-1,-,TRBV2,many,CASRTTGIINTEAFF,TGTGCCAGCAGGACCACAGGGATTATAAACACTGAAGCTTTCTTT
TRBJ2-5,-,TRBV5-1,many,CASSLARTGETQYF,TGCGCCAGCAGCTTGGCTCGCACCGGGGAGACCCAGTACTTC
TRBJ1-3,-,TRBV2,few,CASSLTTSSGNTIYF,TGTGCCAGCAGTTTGACTACATCCTCTGGAAACACCATATATTTT
TRBJ2-7,-,TRBV7-2,many,CASSSNIVYEQYF,TGTGCCAGCAGCTCGAATATCGTCTACGAGCAGTACTTC
TRBJ2-3,-,TRBV5-1,many,CASSLKQTADTQYF,TGCGCCAGCAGCTTGAAACAGACCGCAGATACGCAGTATTTT
TRBJ2-1,-,TRBV20-1,many,CSASVRFHSYNEQFF,TGCAGTGCTAGCGTGCGGTTCCACTCCTACAATGAGCAGTTCTTC
TRBJ2-7,TRBD1,TRBV20-1,many,CSAVRPQGSGYEQYF,TGCAGTGCTGTACGCCCACAGGGGTCGGGCTACGAGCAGTACTTC
TRBJ2-2,-,TRBV6-1,few,CASSEVAGYTGELFF,TGTGCCAGCAGTGAAGTGGCAGGCTACACCGGGGAGCTGTTTTTT
TRBJ2-2,-,TRBV30,-,CAWSEVGELFF,TGTGCCTGGAGTGAGGTCGGGGAGCTGTTTTTT
TRBJ1-1,-,TRBV9,many,CASSVAGGTAEAFF,TGTGCCAGCAGCGTAGCGGGGGGGACGGCAGAAGCTTTCTTT
TRBJ2-3,TRBD2,TRBV7-7,many,CASSLDGRDTDTQYF,TGCGCCAGCAGCTTGGACGGGAGGGACACAGATACGCAGTATTTT
TRBJ1-2,-,TRBV12-3/TRBV12-4,-,CASSLGGYDSYGYTF,TGTGCCAGCAGTTTGGGGGGGTACGATAGCTATGGCTACACCTTC
TRBJ2-7,TRBD1,TRBV20-1,many,CSAGTEYEQYF,TGCAGTGCTGGGACAGAGTACGAGCAGTACTTC
TRBJ1-6,-,TRBV5-1,many,CASSGSRGSGNSPLHF,TGCGCCAGCAGCGGAAGCAGGGGTTCGGGGAATTCACCCCTCCACTTT
TRBJ1-5,TRBD1,TRBV4-2,-,CAMGPGTGISNQPQHF,TGTGCCATGGGCCCCGGGACAGGTATTAGCAATCAGCCCCAGCATTTT
TRBJ2-4,-,TRBV4-1,many,CASSRGGFRYF,TGCGCCAGCAGCCGGGGGGGCTTCAGGTACTTC
TRBJ2-7,TRBD2,TRBV7-2,many,CASSSTGLAEFSYEQYF,TGTGCCAGCAGCTCAACCGGACTAGCGGAGTTCTCCTACGAGCAGTACTTC
TRBJ2-1,TRBD2,TRBV29-1,many,CSVEGTSGSNRGDEQFF,TGCAGCGTTGAAGGGACTAGCGGGAGTAATCGCGGGGATGAGCAGTTCTTC
TRBJ2-1,-,TRBV9,few,CASSVGLRGYNEQFF,TGTGCCAGCAGCGTAGGACTACGAGGGTACAATGAGCAGTTCTTC
TRBJ2-2,-,TRBV19,many,CASNPSAGELFF,TGTGCCAGTAATCCCTCGGCCGGGGAGCTGTTTTTT
TRBJ2-7,TRBD1,TRBV2,many,CASSQGQGRIYEQYF,TGTGCCAGCAGTCAGGGACAGGGCCGAATCTACGAGCAGTACTTC
TRBJ1-1,-,TRBV20-1,many,CSARDRKHMNTEAFF,TGCAGTGCTAGAGACAGAAAACACATGAACACTGAAGCTTTCTTT
TRBJ2-1,-,TRBV5-1,many,CASRAGGRAINEQFF,TGCGCCAGCAGGGCCGGGGGACGAGCAATAAATGAGCAGTTCTTC
TRBJ1-1,-,TRBV7-2,many,CASSLGTMAEAFF,TGTGCCAGCAGCTTAGGGACGATGGCTGAAGCTTTCTTT
TRBJ2-1,-,TRBV12-5,many,CASVPGQNSYNEQFF,TGTGCTAGTGTCCCGGGACAAAATTCCTACAATGAGCAGTTCTTC
TRBJ1-2,-,TRBV19,few,CGSRGGYGYTF,TGTGGCAGTCGGGGCGGCTATGGCTACACCTTC
TRBJ2-1,-,TRBV6-2/TRBV6-3,many,CASSYSSLAASSYNEQFF,TGTGCCAGCAGTTACTCCTCCTTAGCGGCGAGCTCCTACAATGAGCAGTTCTTC
TRBJ1-2,-,TRBV3-1,-,CASSQDGVYGYTF,TGTGCCAGCAGCCAAGATGGGGTCTATGGCTACACCTTC